The 29 T cell receptor beta chains reported below all come from one sample, sequenced in a study of blood T cell repertoires in COVID-19. The protocol was immunoSEQ multiplex PCR, while the TCRdb copy is restricted to in-frame clones and leaves out a portion. The sample lists about 280,000 clones; roughly 88% were seen once. The sample comprised PBMCs or T cells enriched from blood (not recorded which). The receptors come from a woman in her 30s who had recovered from COVID-19.

The chain has TRBV19 and TRBJ2-1, with TRBD1 matching 8 bases. Germline V CDR1 and CDR2: LNHDA, SQIVND (reference sequence). V trimming: 6 bases; J trimming: 2 bases; junction bases outside the gene matches: 3. CDR3 size: 14 residues. The CDR3 DNA follows: TGTGCCAGTAGGGACAGGGTACCCTACAATGAGCAGTTCTTC. Protein: CASRDRVPYNEQFF.

This chain joins TRBV19 and TRBJ1-5; a weak D match, TRBD1 (5 bases). Germline V lookup: CDR1 LNHDA, CDR2 SQIVND (reference sequence). The CDR3 loop spans 16 amino acids. V was shortened by 4 bases and J by 3 bases, with 16 bases between the two germline ends. CDR3 nucleotide sequence: TGTGCCAGTAGTAAAAGGGGTGGGGACTACAATCAGCCCCAGCATTTT. This sequence encodes CASSKRGGDYNQPQHF.

This chain joins TRBV18 and TRBJ1-2; D uncertain. The CDR3 has 13 amino acids. Germline assignment: CDR1 KGHSH and CDR2 LQKENI. The V gene lost 2 bases and the J gene lost 1 base, with 5 bases spanning the gap. CDR3 residues: CASSPKSNYGYTF. CDR3 bases: TGTGCCAGCTCACCAAAGAGTAACTATGGCTACACCTTC.

The V gene is TRBV7-2, the J gene TRBJ1-5; perhaps TRBD1 as D (5 bases). CDR3 size: 14 residues. Germline V gene sequence: CDR1 SGHTA, CDR2 FQGNSA. Deletions cut 5 bases from V and 4 bases from J, with 12 bases between. The CDR3, as DNA: TGTGCCAGCAGCCCCGACAGCTCAAATCAGCCCCAGCATTTT. This sequence encodes CASSPDSSNQPQHF.

The table lists this clone with a count of one. The chain carries TRBV5-4 and TRBJ2-3, with 8 bases identical to TRBD2. The germline V gene has CDR1 SGHNT and CDR2 YYREEE (reference sequence). Trimming cost V 0 bases and J 4 bases; bases outside gene matches: 4. This CDR3 region has 15 residues. The CDR3 DNA follows: TGTGCCAGCAGCTTGGAGGCGGGGGGCTCAGATACGCAGTATTTT. It yields the protein CASSLEAGGSDTQYF.

CDR3 amino acids: CASSERLSGEQYF. The DNA for the CDR3 is TGTGCCAGCAGTGAGCGACTAAGCGGTGAGCAGTACTTC. V is TRBV25-1 and J is TRBJ2-7, with a tentative D call TRBD2 (5 bases). The length of the CDR3 is 13 residues. Germline V gene data show CDR1 as MGHDK and CDR2 as SYGVNS. V gave up 3 bases and J gave up 7 bases, with 13 bases separating them.

The genes are TRBV23-1 and TRBJ2-3; TRBD1 is a possible D gene (6 bases). TRBV23-1 counts as an open reading frame of uncertain function. V was cut by 3 bases and J by 6 bases, with 22 bases left in between. The CDR3 consists of 17 residues. CDR3 in amino acids: CASSHPERGMYSDTQYF. The CDR3 coding sequence is TGCGCCAGCAGTCACCCCGAAAGGGGGATGTATTCCGATACGCAGTATTTT.

Here the CDR3 reads CASRRLTSVAYEQYF. CDR3 in DNA: TGTGCCAGCAGACGATTGACTAGCGTGGCCTACGAGCAGTACTTC. The genes are TRBV27 and TRBJ2-7; 8 positions match TRBD2. The CDR3 has 15 amino acids. V shed 6 bases and J 2 bases; nucleotides not matched to a gene: 9. CDR1 and CDR2 from the germline V gene are MNHEY and SMNVEV (reference sequence).

J is TRBJ1-2 and V is TRBV5-1; 11 positions match TRBD1. The V segment lost 2 bases and the J segment 6 bases; nucleotides outside the gene matches: 6. Looked up from germline, CDR1 is SGHRS and CDR2 is YFSETQ. The CDR3 is made up of 15 amino acids. CDR3 nucleotide sequence: TGCGCCAGCAGCTTTCCGGGACAGGGGGGTGATGGCTACACCTTC. This encodes CASSFPGQGGDGYTF.

The CDR3 bases are TGCGCCAGCAGCCAAGAAGGGACAGGGGAAAAACTGTTTTTT. Encoded protein: CASSQEGTGEKLFF. The gene calls are TRBV4-3 and TRBJ1-4; TRBD1 matches 9 bases. The germline V gene encodes CDR1 LGHNA and CDR2 YSLEER. The CDR3 is 14 amino acids. V shed 0 bases, J shed 8 bases, and the junction held 1 base outside the gene matches.

The chain couples TRBV29-1 to TRBJ1-1, with D unresolved. With 7 bases removed from V and 5 bases from J, the gap between germline ends came to 17 bases. The germline CDR1 and CDR2 sequences are SQVTM and ANQGSEA. The CDR3 runs 13 residues. The DNA of the CDR3 is TGCAGCGCCGGGAAAACTAGCATGACTGAAGCTTTCTTT. Translated, it gives CSAGKTSMTEAFF.

This chain joins TRBV18 and TRBJ1-4; perhaps TRBD1 as D (6 bases). The CDR3 totals 16 residues. Trimming removed 2 bases at V and 2 bases at J, with 12 bases between. CDR1 and CDR2 (germline): KGHSH, LQKENI. The CDR3 DNA reads TGTGCCAGCTCACCAACCCCCCAGGGGACTAATGAAAAACTGTTTTTT. It yields the protein CASSPTPQGTNEKLFF.

This clone was picked up one time. The chain carries TRBV11-3 and TRBJ1-1; a weak D match, TRBD1 (6 bases). This CDR3 region has 14 residues. Trimming removed 3 bases at V and 1 base at J, with 9 bases between. Germline loops: CDR1 SGHNT, CDR2 YENEEA. In nucleotides, the CDR3 is TGTGCCAGCAGCTTCAGACAGGCGAACACTGAAGCTTTCTTT. Protein: CASSFRQANTEAFF. The full variable domain, with the rest looked up from reference TRBV11-3 and TRBJ1-1, is EAGVVQSPRYKIIEKKQPVAFWCNPISGHNTLYWYLQNLGQGPELLIRYENEEAVDDSQLPKDRFSAERLKGVDSTLKIQPAELGDSAVYLCASSFRQANTEAFFGQGTRLTVV.

The rearrangement uses TRBV28 and TRBJ1-6, with D maybe TRBD1 (6 bases). V was pared by 4 bases and J by 10 bases, with 17 bases between. Germline V gene data show CDR1 as MDHEN and CDR2 as SYDVKM. The CDR3 totals 15 residues. As DNA, the CDR3 is TGTGCCAGCAGTTCGCCAGGGGCAGCTAAGTCACCCCTCCACTTT. Translated: CASSSPGAAKSPLHF.

This chain links TRBV24-1 with TRBJ1-5; no firm D call. The CDR3 spans 11 residues. V lost 9 bases and J 5 bases, leaving 7 bases between the germline ends. CDR1 KGHDR and CDR2 SFDVKD come from the germline V gene. CDR3 coding DNA: TGTGCCACCCTGGGCGATCAGCCCCAGCATTTT. It codes for CATLGDQPQHF.

In DNA, the CDR3 is TGTGCCAGTAGTACCAGGGGTGTTGGGGCATATGGCTACACCTTC. Translating gives CASSTRGVGAYGYTF. This chain links TRBV19 with TRBJ1-2; D might be TRBD1 (6 bases). The CDR3 extends over 15 amino acids. Germline values: CDR1 LNHDA, CDR2 SQIVND (reference sequence). Trimming removed 4 bases from V and 5 bases from J, with 17 bases in between. Combining the CDR3 with reference TRBV19 and TRBJ1-2 gives the whole variable domain DGGITQSPKYLFRKEGQNVTLSCEQNLNHDAMYWYRQDPGQGLRLIYYSQIVNDFQKGDIAEGYSVSREKKESFPLTVTSAQKNPTAFYLCASSTRGVGAYGYTFGSGTRLTVV.

A few counts support this clone. V usage is TRBV18 and J usage is TRBJ2-7; D unresolved. Trimming cost V 8 bases and J 5 bases, with 16 bases left between them. The CDR3 has 13 residues. Germline-derived CDR1 and CDR2 are KGHSH and LQKENI. The chain's CDR3 is CASLESQWDEQYF. The CDR3 DNA is TGTGCCAGCCTAGAGAGTCAGTGGGACGAGCAGTACTTC.

This chain links TRBV2 with TRBJ1-5; 7 bases agree with TRBD1. Germline V gene sequence: CDR1 SNHLY, CDR2 FYNNEI. The trim removed 8 bases at V and 4 bases at J, leaving 8 bases unmatched. The CDR3 runs 14 residues. The CDR3 coding sequence is TGTGCCAGCCGCGTGGGGACAGCGAATCAGCCCCAGCATTTT. Translation gives CASRVGTANQPQHF.

This CDR3 is CASRAVTNQPQHF. In DNA, the CDR3 is TGTGCCAGCAGGGCGGTAACCAATCAGCCCCAGCATTTT. V gene TRBV2 combines with J gene TRBJ1-5; D unresolved. The length of the CDR3 is 13 residues. V lost 6 bases and J 3 bases, leaving 9 bases between the germline ends. Germline V gives CDR1 SNHLY, CDR2 FYNNEI.

This clone has only a few counts. The J gene is TRBJ2-1, the V gene TRBV7-3, with 7 positions matching TRBD2. Germline loops: CDR1 SGHTA, CDR2 FQGTGA. Germline trimming cut 4 bases from V and 6 bases from J; bases unmatched to any gene: 3. CDR3 size: 13 residues. Written as DNA, the CDR3 is TGTGCCAGCAGCTCAGGGACTATCAATGAGCAGTTCTTC. As protein: CASSSGTINEQFF.

V is TRBV5-1 and J is TRBJ2-5, with TRBD1 matching 7 bases. CDR1 and CDR2 from the germline V gene are SGHRS and YFSETQ. The CDR3 runs to 16 residues. Unmatched junction bases numbered 9, after V lost 0 bases and J lost 4 bases. The CDR3 coding sequence is TGCGCCAGCAGCTTGGCTCCCCGAGGGGGCGTAGAGACCCAGTACTTC. Translation gives CASSLAPRGGVETQYF.

The rearrangement uses TRBV27 and TRBJ1-5, with TRBD1 matching 7 bases. The CDR3 runs 13 residues. Germline trimming cut 6 bases from V and 4 bases from J; bases unmatched to any gene: 3. Germline V CDR1 and CDR2: MNHEY, SMNVEV (reference sequence). CDR3 sequence reads: CASSVGQNQPQHF. As DNA, the CDR3 is TGTGCCAGCAGCGTGGGACAGAATCAGCCCCAGCATTTT.

The genes are TRBV28 and TRBJ2-5; weak D call: TRBD2 (6 bases). In germline, CDR1 is MDHEN, CDR2 SYDVKM. The V end lost 6 bases, the J end lost 5 bases, and 19 bases lay between the germline ends. This CDR3 is 15 amino acids long. The CDR3 DNA reads TGTGCCAGCAGGGCAGATACACAGGAGGGGGAGACCCAGTACTTC. This gives the protein CASRADTQEGETQYF. The full variable domain, rest sourced from reference TRBV28 and TRBJ2-5, is DVKVTQSSRYLVKRTGEKVFLECVQDMDHENMFWYRQDPGLGLRLIYFSYDVKMKEKGDIPEGYSVSREKKERFSLILESASTNQTSMYLCASRADTQEGETQYFGPGTRLLVL.

This chain uses TRBV6-5 with TRBJ2-1; perhaps TRBD2 as D (6 bases). CDR1 MNHEY and CDR2 SVGAGI come from the germline V gene. V lost 6 bases to trimming and J lost 1 base, with 10 bases between them. The length of the CDR3 is 14 residues. The CDR3 DNA reads TGTGCCAGCAGCATAGCGGCATCCTACAATGAGCAGTTCTTC. Its protein product is CASSIAASYNEQFF.

V and J are TRBV28 and TRBJ1-1; D remains ambiguous. Trimming left V 6 bases short and J 3 bases short, with 8 bases between. The germline gives CDR1 MDHEN, CDR2 SYDVKM. The CDR3 extends over 12 amino acids. The CDR3 DNA follows: TGTGCCAGCAGGGCCGATTACACTGAAGCTTTCTTT. It encodes CASRADYTEAFF.

The chain recombines TRBV2 with TRBJ1-2, with a possible D match to TRBD1 (6 bases). This CDR3 is built from 13 residues. V was pared by 7 bases and J by 3 bases, with 12 bases between. Per germline, CDR1 SNHLY and CDR2 FYNNEI. The CDR3 bases are TGTGCCAGCACCGACAGGACCTACTATGGCTACACCTTC. This translates into CASTDRTYYGYTF. The variable domain in full, completed from reference TRBV2 and TRBJ1-2, reads EPEVTQTPSHQVTQMGQEVILRCVPISNHLYFYWYRQILGQKVEFLVSFYNNEISEKSEIFDDQFSVERPDGSNFTLKIRSTKLEDSAMYFCASTDRTYYGYTFGSGTRLTVV.

This chain links TRBV4-3 with TRBJ1-1; 10 nucleotides align to TRBD1. The germline CDR1 and CDR2 sequences are LGHNA and YSLEER. V lost 0 bases, J lost 0 bases, and 7 bases stayed unmatched. There are 18 residues in the CDR3. CDR3 DNA sequence: TGCGCCAGCAGCCAAGATCGGGACAGGGGTACGATGAACACTGAAGCTTTCTTT. Its translation is CASSQDRDRGTMNTEAFF.

The chain uses TRBV9 and TRBJ2-5; 9 nucleotides agree with TRBD1. The CDR3 is 14 residues long. The germline gives CDR1 SGDLS, CDR2 YYNGEE. V lost 0 bases and J lost 6; bases outside the gene matches: 3. In DNA, the CDR3 is TGTGCCAGCAGCGTAGGACAGGGGGTAAAGACCCAGTACTTC. Its translation is CASSVGQGVKTQYF.

V usage is TRBV4-1 and J usage is TRBJ1-4, with TRBD1 as a possible D gene (5 bases). V lost 1 base to trimming and J lost 4 bases, with 7 bases between them. CDR1 is MGHRA, CDR2 YSYEKL, per germline. This CDR3 spans 14 amino acids. CDR3 nucleotides: TGCGCCAGCAGCCAAGGACAGTTTAATGAAAAACTGTTTTTT. It specifies CASSQGQFNEKLFF.